The next 20 T cell receptor beta chains were all read from a single sample in a study of blood T cell repertoires in COVID-19. The protocol was immunoSEQ multiplex PCR, while the TCRdb copy is restricted to in-frame clones and leaves out a portion. In the table there are just under 350,000 clones, 91% of which are singletons. Specimen: peripheral blood. These receptors originate from a woman between 18 and 30 years old who had recovered from COVID-19.

The chain is built from TRBV5-6 and TRBJ2-5; 9 positions match TRBD2. The CDR3 extends over 16 amino acids. Germline values: CDR1 SGHDT, CDR2 YYEEEE. The V gene end was trimmed by 1 base and the J gene end by 2 bases; junction bases not matched to a gene: 6. The CDR3 reads CASSLYLAGIQETQYF. Written as DNA, the CDR3 is TGTGCCAGCAGCTTGTACCTAGCGGGAATACAAGAGACCCAGTACTTC.

The J gene is TRBJ1-2, the V gene TRBV6-5, with D tentatively TRBD1 (6 bases). Trimming removed 6 bases from V and 3 bases from J, with 11 bases in between. The germline CDR1 and CDR2 sequences are MNHEY and SVGAGI. The CDR3 contains 13 residues. The CDR3, as DNA: TGTGCCAGCAGCCCCTCAGGGGACTATGGCTACACCTTC. Translated, it gives CASSPSGDYGYTF.

The genes are TRBV6-5 and TRBJ2-1; 10 bases match TRBD2. The CDR3 covers 15 residues. The V gene end was trimmed by 7 bases and the J gene end by 10 bases; junction bases not matched to a gene: 13. The germline gives CDR1 MNHEY, CDR2 SVGAGI. Here the CDR3 DNA reads TGTGCCAGCACCAAGGGTCTAGCGGGAGACGGAGAGCAGTTCTTC. This encodes CASTKGLAGDGEQFF.

The gene calls are TRBV5-1 and TRBJ2-3, with D possibly TRBD2 on 7 matching bases. Trimming left V 3 bases short and J 6 bases short, with 17 bases between. The CDR3 length is 15 residues. Germline lookup yields CDR1 SGHRS and CDR2 YFSETQ. CDR3 residues: CASSSAGDRTDTQYF. The CDR3 DNA is TGCGCCAGCAGCTCCGCGGGAGACAGGACCGATACGCAGTATTTT. Complete variable domain (other parts from reference TRBV5-1 and TRBJ2-3): KAGVTQTPRYLIKTRGQQVTLSCSPISGHRSVSWYQQTPGQGLQFLFEYFSETQRNKGNFPGRFSGRQFSNSRSEMNVSTLELGDSALYLCASSSAGDRTDTQYFGPGTRLTVL.

The chain is built from TRBV27 and TRBJ1-1; no firm D call. V lost 2 bases and J 0 bases, leaving 4 bases between the germline ends. In germline, CDR1 is MNHEY, CDR2 SMNVEV (reference sequence). The CDR3 has 13 residues. CDR3 loop: CASSLVMNTEAFF. CDR3 nucleotide sequence: TGTGCCAGCAGTTTAGTTATGAACACTGAAGCTTTCTTT.

The J gene is TRBJ2-6, the V gene TRBV28; 9 bases match TRBD1. Germline assignment: CDR1 MDHEN and CDR2 SYDVKM. The CDR3 consists of 17 residues. V trimming: 3 bases; J trimming: 0 bases; junction bases outside the gene matches: 3. CDR3 bases: TGTGCCAGCAGTTTGGACAGGGGCAGCTCTGGGGCCAACGTCCTGACTTTC. This encodes CASSLDRGSSGANVLTF.

The rearrangement uses TRBV19 and TRBJ1-5; 7 positions agree with TRBD1. The junction had 9 bases not matched to a gene; V was cut back by 6 bases and J by 7 bases. From germline, CDR1 is LNHDA and CDR2 SQIVND (reference sequence). This CDR3 spans 14 amino acids. The CDR3 DNA follows: TGTGCCAGTAGCCACGACAGGGTAGGGCAGCCCCAGCATTTT. Its translation: CASSHDRVGQPQHF.

The chain has TRBV6-5 and TRBJ1-2; D gene ambiguous. CDR1 is MNHEY and CDR2 is SVGAGI in the germline V gene. Trimming took 6 bases from V and 4 from J, leaving 12 bases between them. The CDR3 length is 13 residues. CDR3 sequence reads: CASRSEQFYGYTF. The CDR3 coding sequence is TGTGCCAGCAGATCGGAACAGTTCTATGGCTACACCTTC.

The J gene is TRBJ1-1, the V gene TRBV11-3; D gene unclear. Germline CDR1 SGHNT, CDR2 YENEEA. Trimming cost V 0 bases and J 6 bases, with 11 bases left between them. CDR3 length: 14 residues. CDR3 nucleotides: TGTGCCAGCAGCTTAGATCCCCCCCACTCTGAAGCTTTCTTT. This encodes CASSLDPPHSEAFF.

This chain connects TRBV3-1 (or the pseudogene TRBV3-2) to TRBJ1-6; D call uncertain. The germline V gene encodes CDR1 LGHDT and CDR2 YNNKEL (reference sequence). Trimming cost V 3 bases and J 9 bases, with 12 bases left between them. The length of the CDR3 is 14 residues. The CDR3 loop is CASSQWIGGSPLHF. DNA of the CDR3: TGTGCCAGCAGCCAGTGGATCGGCGGTTCACCCCTCCACTTT.

This chain joins TRBV27 and TRBJ2-1, with TRBD2 matching over 9 bases. There are 13 residues in the CDR3. Trimming removed 6 bases from V and 14 bases from J; junction bases left unmatched: 11. Germline CDR1 is MNHEY and CDR2 is SMNVEV (reference sequence). The CDR3 DNA reads as TGTGCCAGCAGCCGGGGACTAGCCTTACGGGAGTTCTTC. Its protein product is CASSRGLALREFF.

The chain couples TRBV19 to TRBJ1-5; D is unresolved. There are 15 residues in the CDR3. CDR1 is LNHDA and CDR2 is SQIVND in the germline V gene (reference sequence). With 7 bases removed from V and 0 bases from J, the gap between germline ends came to 13 bases. As DNA, the CDR3 is TGTGCCAGTAAATACAGCGGGCCTAGCAATCAGCCCCAGCATTTT. Amino acids: CASKYSGPSNQPQHF. Supplemented by reference TRBV19 and TRBJ1-5, the full variable domain reads DGGITQSPKYLFRKEGQNVTLSCEQNLNHDAMYWYRQDPGQGLRLIYYSQIVNDFQKGDIAEGYSVSREKKESFPLTVTSAQKNPTAFYLCASKYSGPSNQPQHFGDGTRLSIL.

The chain couples TRBV19 to TRBJ1-2; D gene uncertain. The germline V gene has CDR1 LNHDA and CDR2 SQIVND (reference sequence). The CDR3 is 15 residues long. Trimming shortened V by 1 base and J by 8 bases, and 17 bases separated the two germline ends. This chain's CDR3 is CASSIVVDPNEGYTF. DNA for the CDR3: TGTGCCAGTAGTATAGTGGTCGATCCTAATGAGGGCTACACCTTC.

The chain uses TRBV6-2 or TRBV6-3 and TRBJ2-7; D is unresolved. CDR1 and CDR2 from the germline V gene are MNHEY and SVGEGT. The CDR3 runs to 13 residues. The ends were cut back, 6 bases at V and 4 bases at J, with 13 bases in the middle. The CDR3 DNA is TGTGCCAGCAGCCGGGCCGGATCGTACGAGCAGTACGTC. Encoded protein: CASSRAGSYEQYV.

This chain connects TRBV6-2 or TRBV6-3 to TRBJ2-5; 14 bases are a match to TRBD2. This CDR3 comprises 18 residues. V shed 5 bases and J 6 bases; nucleotides not matched to a gene: 14. Germline V gene data show CDR1 as MNHEY and CDR2 as SVGEGT. The CDR3 DNA reads TGTGCCAGCAGTCACCATCTGACTAGCGGGAGGGTCGTAAAGACCCAGTACTTC. It yields the protein CASSHHLTSGRVVKTQYF.

The chain employs TRBV6-5 and TRBJ1-2; 9 positions match TRBD1. CDR3 length: 15 amino acids. J lost 8 bases, V lost 2 bases, and 9 bases had no gene match. The germline V gene has CDR1 MNHEY and CDR2 SVGAGI. The CDR3: CASSYQRTGVLGYTF. The CDR3 DNA reads TGTGCCAGCAGTTACCAAAGGACAGGGGTTCTGGGCTACACCTTC.

This clone was counted a single time. This chain links TRBV7-7 with TRBJ2-2; TRBD2 matches 7 bases. CDR1 and CDR2 (germline): SSHAT, FNYEAQ (reference sequence). V dropped 5 bases and J dropped 0; count of bases not matched to a gene: 3. The CDR3 covers 15 residues. CDR3 coding DNA: TGTGCCAGCAGCCGGGGGGAGACGAACACCGGGGAGCTGTTTTTT. Translation gives CASSRGETNTGELFF.

In this sample, this clone turned up a few times. The chain links TRBV5-1 to TRBJ1-2, with D possibly matching TRBD1 (5 bases). CDR3 length: 15 amino acids. Germline V lookup: CDR1 SGHRS, CDR2 YFSETQ. Trimming removed 7 bases at V and 4 bases at J, with 20 bases between. CDR3 protein: CASRGGVDGSYGYTF. The CDR3 DNA reads TGCGCCAGCCGCGGGGGGGTCGACGGATCCTATGGCTACACCTTC.

V is TRBV19 and J is TRBJ2-1; tentatively, D is TRBD2 (6 bases). The ends were cut back, 5 bases at V and 0 bases at J, with 14 bases in the middle. The V gene's germline CDR1 is LNHDA and CDR2 SQIVND (reference sequence). The CDR3 is made up of 16 amino acids. In DNA, the CDR3 is TGTGCCAGTAGTCTTATAGCGGATAGCTCCTACAATGAGCAGTTCTTC. Residues: CASSLIADSSYNEQFF.

The chain is built from TRBV10-1 and TRBJ2-3; perhaps TRBD2 as D (5 bases). CDR3 size: 16 residues. Trimming took 6 bases from V and 0 from J, leaving 16 bases between them. Germline V CDR1 and CDR2: WNHNN, SYGVQD (reference sequence). CDR3 amino acids: CASSSSGQRSTDTQYF. CDR3 coding DNA: TGCGCCAGCAGCTCGAGTGGGCAGCGGAGCACAGATACGCAGTATTTT.